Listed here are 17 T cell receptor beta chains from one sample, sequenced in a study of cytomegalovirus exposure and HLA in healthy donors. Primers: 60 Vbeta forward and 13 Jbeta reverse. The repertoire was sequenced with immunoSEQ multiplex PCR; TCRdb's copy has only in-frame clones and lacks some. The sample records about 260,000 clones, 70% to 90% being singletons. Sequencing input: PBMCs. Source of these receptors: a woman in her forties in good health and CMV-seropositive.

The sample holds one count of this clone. The CDR3 loop reads CASSLFAGHEQYF. The CDR3 region has the DNA TGTGCCAGCAGCTTATTCGCGGGCCACGAGCAGTACTTC. The genes are TRBV11-3 and TRBJ2-7, with a tentative D call TRBD2 (5 bases). The CDR3 loop spans 13 amino acids. In germline, CDR1 is SGHNT, CDR2 YENEEA. The V end lost 2 bases, the J end lost 5 bases, and 10 bases lay between the germline ends. The variable domain in full, with the rest retrieved from reference TRBV11-3 and TRBJ2-7, is EAGVVQSPRYKIIEKKQPVAFWCNPISGHNTLYWYLQNLGQGPELLIRYENEEAVDDSQLPKDRFSAERLKGVDSTLKIQPAELGDSAVYLCASSLFAGHEQYFGPGTRLTVT.

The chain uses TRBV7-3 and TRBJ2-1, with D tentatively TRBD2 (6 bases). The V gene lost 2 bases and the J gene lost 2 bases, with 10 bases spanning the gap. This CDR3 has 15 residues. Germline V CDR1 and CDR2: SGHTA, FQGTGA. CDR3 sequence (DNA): TGTGCCAGCAGCTTACAGGGCGGGGCCTACAATGAGCAGTTCTTC. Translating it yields CASSLQGGAYNEQFF.

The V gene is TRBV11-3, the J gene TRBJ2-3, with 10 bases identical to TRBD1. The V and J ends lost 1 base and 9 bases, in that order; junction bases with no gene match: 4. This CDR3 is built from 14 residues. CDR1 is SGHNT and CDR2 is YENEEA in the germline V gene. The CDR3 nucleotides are TGTGCCAGCAGCTTAGGACAGGGGGCGCACACGCAGTATTTT. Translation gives CASSLGQGAHTQYF.

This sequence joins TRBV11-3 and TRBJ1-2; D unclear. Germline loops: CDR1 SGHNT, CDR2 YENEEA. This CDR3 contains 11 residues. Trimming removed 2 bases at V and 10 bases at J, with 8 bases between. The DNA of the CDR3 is TGTGCCAGCAGCTTATACGGGTCCTACACCTTC. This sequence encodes CASSLYGSYTF.

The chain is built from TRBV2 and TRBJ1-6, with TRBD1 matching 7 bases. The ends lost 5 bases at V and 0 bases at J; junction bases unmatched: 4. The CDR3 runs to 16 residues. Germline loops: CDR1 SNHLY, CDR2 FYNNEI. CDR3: CASSQTGSSYNSPLHF. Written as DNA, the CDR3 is TGTGCCAGCAGTCAGACAGGGAGCTCCTATAATTCACCCCTCCACTTT.

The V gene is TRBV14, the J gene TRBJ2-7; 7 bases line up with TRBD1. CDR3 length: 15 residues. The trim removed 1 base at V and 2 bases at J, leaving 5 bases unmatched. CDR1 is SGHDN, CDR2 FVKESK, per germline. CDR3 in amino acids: CASSQAGTATYEQYF. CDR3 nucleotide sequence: TGTGCCAGCAGCCAAGCAGGGACAGCTACCTACGAGCAGTACTTC.

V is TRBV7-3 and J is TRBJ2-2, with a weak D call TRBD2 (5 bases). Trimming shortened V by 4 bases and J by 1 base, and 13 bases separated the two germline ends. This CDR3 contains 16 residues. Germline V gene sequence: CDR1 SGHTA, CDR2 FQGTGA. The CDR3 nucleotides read TGTGCCAGCAGCTCCTCGGCCAGCGGGAACACCGGGGAGCTGTTTTTT. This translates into CASSSSASGNTGELFF.

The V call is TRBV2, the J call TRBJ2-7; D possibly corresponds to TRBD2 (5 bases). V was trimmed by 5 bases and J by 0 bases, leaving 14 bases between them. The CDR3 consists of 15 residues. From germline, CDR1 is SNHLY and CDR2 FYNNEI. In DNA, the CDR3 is TGTGCCAGCAGTTCCAGTGACTATGACTCCTACGAGCAGTACTTC. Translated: CASSSSDYDSYEQYF. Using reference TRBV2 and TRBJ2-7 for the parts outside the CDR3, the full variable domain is EPEVTQTPSHQVTQMGQEVILRCVPISNHLYFYWYRQILGQKVEFLVSFYNNEISEKSEIFDDQFSVERPDGSNFTLKIRSTKLEDSAMYFCASSSSDYDSYEQYFGPGTRLTVT.

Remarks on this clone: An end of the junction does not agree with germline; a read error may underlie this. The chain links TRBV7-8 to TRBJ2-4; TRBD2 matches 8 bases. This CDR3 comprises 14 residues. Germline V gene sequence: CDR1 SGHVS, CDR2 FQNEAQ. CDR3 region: CASSIGLAENSQYF. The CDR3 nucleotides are TGTGCCAGCAGCATCGGACTAGCCGAAAACAGTCAGTACTTC.

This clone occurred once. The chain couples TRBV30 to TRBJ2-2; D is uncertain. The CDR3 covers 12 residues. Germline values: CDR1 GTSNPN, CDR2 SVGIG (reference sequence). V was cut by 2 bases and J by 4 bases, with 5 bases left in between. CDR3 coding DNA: TGTGCCTGGAGTTGGCTCACCGGGGAGCTGTTTTTT. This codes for CAWSWLTGELFF.

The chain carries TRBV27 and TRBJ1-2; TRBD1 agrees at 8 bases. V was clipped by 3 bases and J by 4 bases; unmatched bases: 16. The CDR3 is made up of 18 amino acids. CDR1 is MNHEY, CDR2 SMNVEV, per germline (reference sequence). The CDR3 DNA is TGTGCCAGCAGTTTCGCCCCCCGACCTACAGGGGGATTCTATGGCTACACCTTC. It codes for CASSFAPRPTGGFYGYTF.

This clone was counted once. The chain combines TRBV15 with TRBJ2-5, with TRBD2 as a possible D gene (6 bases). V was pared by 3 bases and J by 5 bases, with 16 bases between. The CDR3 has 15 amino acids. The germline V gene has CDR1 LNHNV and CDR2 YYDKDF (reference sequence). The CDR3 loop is CATSSMDYAGETQYF. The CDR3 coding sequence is TGTGCCACCAGCAGTATGGACTATGCAGGGGAGACCCAGTACTTC.

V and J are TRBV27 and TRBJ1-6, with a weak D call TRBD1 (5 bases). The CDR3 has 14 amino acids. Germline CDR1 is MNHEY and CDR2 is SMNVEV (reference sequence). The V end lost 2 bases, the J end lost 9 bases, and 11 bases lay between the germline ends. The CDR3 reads CASSLTQVGSPLHF. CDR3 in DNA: TGTGCCAGCAGTTTAACACAGGTTGGTTCACCCCTCCACTTT.

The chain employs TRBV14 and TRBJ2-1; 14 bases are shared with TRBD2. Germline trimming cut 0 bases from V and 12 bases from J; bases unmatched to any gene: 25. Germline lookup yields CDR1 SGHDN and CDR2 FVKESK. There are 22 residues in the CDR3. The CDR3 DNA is TGTGCCAGCAGCCAAGATCCGCGCTCGGAAGGCGGGACTAGCGGGAGATGGTTCATGCAGTTCTTC. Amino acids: CASSQDPRSEGGTSGRWFMQFF.

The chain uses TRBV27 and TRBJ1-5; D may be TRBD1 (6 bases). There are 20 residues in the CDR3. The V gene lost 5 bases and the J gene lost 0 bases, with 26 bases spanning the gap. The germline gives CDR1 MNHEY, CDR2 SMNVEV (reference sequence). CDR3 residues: CASSPDVRGVKKNSNQPQHF. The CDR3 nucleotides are TGTGCCAGCAGTCCCGACGTCAGGGGAGTAAAAAAAAATAGCAATCAGCCCCAGCATTTT.

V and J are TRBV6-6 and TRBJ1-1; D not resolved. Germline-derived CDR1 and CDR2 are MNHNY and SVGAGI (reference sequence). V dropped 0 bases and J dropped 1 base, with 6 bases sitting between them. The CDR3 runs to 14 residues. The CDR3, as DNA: TGTGCCAGCAGTTACTCGGCGGCGAACACTGAAGCTTTCTTT. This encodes CASSYSAANTEAFF.

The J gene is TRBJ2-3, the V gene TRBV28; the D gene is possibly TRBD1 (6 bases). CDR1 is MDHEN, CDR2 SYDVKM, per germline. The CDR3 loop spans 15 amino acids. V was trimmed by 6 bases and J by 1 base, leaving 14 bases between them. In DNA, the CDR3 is TGTGCCAGCAGGGGTGGGGGCCTTGGCACAGATACGCAGTATTTT. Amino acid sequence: CASRGGGLGTDTQYF. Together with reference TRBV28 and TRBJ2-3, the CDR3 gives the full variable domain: DVKVTQSSRYLVKRTGEKVFLECVQDMDHENMFWYRQDPGLGLRLIYFSYDVKMKEKGDIPEGYSVSREKKERFSLILESASTNQTSMYLCASRGGGLGTDTQYFGPGTRLTVL.